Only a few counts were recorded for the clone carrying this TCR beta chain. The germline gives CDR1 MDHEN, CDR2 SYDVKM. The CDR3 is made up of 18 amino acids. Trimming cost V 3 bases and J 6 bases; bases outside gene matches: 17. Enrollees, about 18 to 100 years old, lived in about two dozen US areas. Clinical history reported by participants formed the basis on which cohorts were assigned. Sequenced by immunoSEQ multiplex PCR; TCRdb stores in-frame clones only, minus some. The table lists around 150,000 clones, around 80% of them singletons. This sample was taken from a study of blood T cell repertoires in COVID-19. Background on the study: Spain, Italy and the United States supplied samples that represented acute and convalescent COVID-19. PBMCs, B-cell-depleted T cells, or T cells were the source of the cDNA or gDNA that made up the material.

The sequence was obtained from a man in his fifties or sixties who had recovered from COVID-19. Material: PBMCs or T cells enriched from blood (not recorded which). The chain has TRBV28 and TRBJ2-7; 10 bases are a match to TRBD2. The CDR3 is CASSLASGSRGLLREQYF. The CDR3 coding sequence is TGTGCCAGCAGTTTGGCTAGCGGGAGCCGGGGCCTACTACGCGAGCAGTACTTC.